The 16 T cell receptor beta chains listed next were all sequenced from one sample in a study of T-cell reconstitution after alpha-beta-depleted transplantation in children. This sample's TCRbeta library carried unique molecular identifier barcodes. From the PCR reads, TCRdb called clonotypes with MiXCR, one entry per CDR3 protein. The sample shows around 230,000 distinct CDR3 sequences, more than 15% of them seen only once. Here the sequenced sample was PBMCs, mostly from graft donor cells, taken 360 days after TCRalphabeta/CD19-depleted stem cell transplant. Every receptor here comes from a male patient under 10 years old who had a stem cell transplant for acute lymphoblastic leukemia, so the T cells may come from the graft donor.

CDR3 amino acids: CASSPPTGGYYEQYF. DNA for the CDR3: TGCGCCAGCAGCCCTCCGACGGGGGGATACTACGAGCAGTACTTC. The gene calls are TRBV5-1 and TRBJ2-7; 7 nucleotides match TRBD2. The CDR3 consists of 15 residues. Trimming removed 4 bases from V and 3 bases from J; junction bases left unmatched: 10. The germline gives CDR1 SGHRS, CDR2 YFSETQ.

The CDR3 DNA is TGCAGCGTTCCGACAGGGACCTCCTACGAGCAGTACTTC. Translated: CSVPTGTSYEQYF. The chain is built from TRBV29-1 and TRBJ2-7; 7 nucleotides agree with TRBD1. The CDR3 sequence is 13 residues long. Per the germline V gene, CDR1 is SQVTM and CDR2 is ANQGSEA. V lost 5 bases to trimming and J lost 0 bases; unmatched junction nucleotides: 4.

The chain combines TRBV2 with TRBJ2-5; D may be TRBD1 (6 bases). Germline-derived CDR1 and CDR2 are SNHLY and FYNNEI. Trimming took off 7 bases at V and 2 bases at J, with 11 bases between the two ends. The CDR3 runs to 13 residues. The CDR3 coding sequence is TGTGCCAGCATGACAGGCGCGCAAGAGACCCAGTACTTC. Translated, it gives CASMTGAQETQYF.

The gene calls are TRBV15 and TRBJ1-1, with 7 positions matching TRBD1. The V and J ends lost 1 base and 1 base, in that order; junction bases with no gene match: 12. The germline gives CDR1 LNHNV, CDR2 YYDKDF (reference sequence). CDR3 length equals 18 residues. The CDR3 nucleotides are TGTGCCACCAGCAGAGTGACGTTAAACAGGGGAGAGAACACTGAAGCTTTCTTT. Translated, it gives CATSRVTLNRGENTEAFF.

This clonotype was observed at least ten times. This chain joins TRBV12-3 or TRBV12-4 and TRBJ1-1, with D perhaps TRBD1 (5 bases). V shed 3 bases and J shed 0 bases, with 8 bases lying between them. There are 14 residues in the CDR3. The CDR3 nucleotides are TGTGCCAGCAGTTTTGGGGCTGTGAACACTGAAGCTTTCTTT. Residues: CASSFGAVNTEAFF.

Only a few counts were recorded for this clonotype. The rearrangement joins TRBV5-1 to TRBJ1-2; D uncertain. CDR1 is SGHRS, CDR2 YFSETQ, per germline. This CDR3 has 16 amino acids. Trimming took off 0 bases at V and 0 bases at J, with 12 bases between the two ends. CDR3 DNA: TGCGCCAGCAGCTTGGCAGAGCGGCGAGCTAACTATGGCTACACCTTC. As protein: CASSLAERRANYGYTF.

This clonotype was detected only a few times. The J gene is TRBJ2-1, the V gene TRBV10-3; 10 bases line up with TRBD2. The CDR3 contains 15 residues. With 1 base clipped from V and 6 bases from J, the junction kept 3 bases outside the gene matches. From germline, CDR1 is ENHRY and CDR2 SYGVKD. The CDR3 is CAISEFQRGGNEQFF. The CDR3 DNA reads TGTGCCATCAGTGAGTTCCAGCGGGGGGGCAATGAGCAGTTCTTC.

Ten or more counts support this clonotype. V gene TRBV10-1 combines with J gene TRBJ2-2; no reliable D call. CDR1 is WNHNN and CDR2 is SYGVQD in the germline V gene (reference sequence). V was clipped by 5 bases and J by 5 bases, with 9 bases between them. CDR3 length equals 13 residues. CDR3 residues: CASSFGPTGELFF. The CDR3 DNA is TGCGCCAGCAGTTTTGGGCCTACCGGGGAGCTGTTTTTT.

The V and J genes are TRBV7-8 and TRBJ1-5, with D tentatively TRBD1 (5 bases). Trimming took 3 bases from V and 5 from J, leaving 11 bases between them. This CDR3 is built from 14 residues. Germline CDR1 SGHVS, CDR2 FQNEAQ. Written as DNA, the CDR3 is TGTGCCAGCAGCTTTAGTCAGGGTGATCAGCCCCAGCATTTT. Residues: CASSFSQGDQPQHF.

This clonotype turned up a few times. The chain uses TRBV5-6 and TRBJ2-7; the D gene is possibly TRBD2 (5 bases). This CDR3 is 16 amino acids long. The V gene lost 2 bases and the J gene lost 2 bases, with 17 bases spanning the gap. Germline loops: CDR1 SGHDT, CDR2 YYEEEE. CDR3 residues: CASSFVPGIFTYEQYF. Written as DNA, the CDR3 is TGTGCCAGCAGCTTTGTCCCGGGAATTTTTACCTACGAGCAGTACTTC.

In its sample, this clonotype was seen a few times. V usage is TRBV12-3 or TRBV12-4 and J usage is TRBJ2-3; D possibly uses TRBD1 or TRBD2 (5 bases each). The CDR3 spans 15 residues. The germline V and J ends were trimmed by 3 bases and 1 base, with 11 bases remaining between them. This CDR3 reads CASSFRGTRTDTQYF. The CDR3 bases are TGTGCCAGCAGTTTCCGTGGGACCCGCACAGATACGCAGTATTTT.

The rearrangement joins TRBV20-1 to TRBJ2-7, with unresolved D. Germline CDR1 and CDR2: DFQATT and SNEGSKA (reference sequence). The V end lost 5 bases, the J end lost 5 bases, and 19 bases lay between the germline ends. The CDR3 loop spans 14 amino acids. The CDR3 region is CSAYAPPHADEQYF. The CDR3 DNA reads as TGCAGTGCTTATGCCCCACCTCATGCCGACGAGCAGTACTTC.

This clonotype has a handful of counts. This sequence joins TRBV28 and TRBJ2-6; maybe TRBD1 (7 bases). The CDR3 runs 18 residues. Germline V lookup: CDR1 MDHEN, CDR2 SYDVKM. Between the trimmed V and J ends, which lost 2 bases and 2 bases, there was a span of 16 bases. The CDR3 DNA sequence: TGTGCCAGCAGTTTAGTCAGGGGGACTCCCCCTGGGGCCAACGTCCTGACTTTC. Translated: CASSLVRGTPPGANVLTF.

This clonotype was seen at least ten times. The CDR3 loop reads CASSGRSITVLAYEQYF. DNA for the CDR3: TGTGCCAGCTCGGGCCGGTCCATAACAGTCCTCGCGTACGAGCAGTACTTC. This chain joins TRBV2 and TRBJ2-7; D not resolved. Trimming removed 8 bases at V and 4 bases at J, with 27 bases between. This CDR3 spans 17 amino acids. In germline, CDR1 is SNHLY, CDR2 FYNNEI.

V usage is TRBV5-6 and J usage is TRBJ1-3; D may be TRBD1 (5 bases). CDR1 is SGHDT and CDR2 is YYEEEE in the germline V gene. The CDR3 runs to 17 residues. Trimming pared 4 bases from V and 4 bases from J, leaving 21 bases between. The CDR3 DNA reads TGTGCCAGCAGCGCCCCGGGACGCCCAAACTCCGGAAACACCATATATTTT. Protein sequence: CASSAPGRPNSGNTIYF.

This clonotype was seen a handful of times. The chain recombines TRBV12-3 or TRBV12-4 with TRBJ2-3; TRBD2 agrees at 12 bases. The length of the CDR3 is 18 residues. The V and J ends lost 6 bases and 1 base, in that order; junction bases with no gene match: 11. The CDR3 is CASRPPPRLAGGTDTQYF. The CDR3 DNA reads TGTGCCAGCAGACCTCCCCCTCGACTAGCGGGGGGCACAGATACGCAGTATTTT.